Each of the 8 T cell receptor beta chains below was sequenced from the same sample in a study of blood T cell repertoires in COVID-19. Sequencing used immunoSEQ multiplex PCR; TCRdb keeps in-frame clones, though not all of them. Among about 180,000 clones listed, approximately 89% were seen once. What was sequenced was PBMCs or T cells enriched from blood (not recorded which). Receptors were obtained from a middle-aged woman with acute COVID-19.

The chain is built from TRBV4-1 and TRBJ2-3; 13 bases are shared with TRBD2. V shed 0 bases and J 4 bases; nucleotides not matched to a gene: 4. The CDR3 totals 17 residues. CDR1 and CDR2 (germline): MGHRA, YSYEKL. The CDR3 loop is CASSQDRLAGGSDTQYF. Written as DNA, the CDR3 is TGCGCCAGCAGCCAAGACCGACTAGCGGGGGGATCAGATACGCAGTATTTT.

The chain uses TRBV7-8 and TRBJ2-7, with D unclear. Germline values: CDR1 SGHVS, CDR2 FQNEAQ. The CDR3 extends over 11 amino acids. The V gene lost 3 bases and the J gene lost 3 bases, with 3 bases spanning the gap. As DNA, the CDR3 is TGTGCCAGCAGCTTCCACTACGAGCAGTACTTC. Translating gives CASSFHYEQYF.

The genes are TRBV5-6 and TRBJ1-1; D may be TRBD1 (5 bases). The V end was cut by 6 bases, the J end by 4 bases, with 16 bases between. CDR3 size: 14 residues. CDR1 is SGHDT and CDR2 is YYEEEE in the germline V gene. The CDR3 loop is CASTPGGAGTEAFF. The CDR3 DNA follows: TGTGCCAGCACCCCAGGAGGGGCCGGCACTGAAGCTTTCTTT.

In this sample, this clone turned up a few times. The chain recombines TRBV7-2 with TRBJ1-2; TRBD1 might be the D (5 bases). The V end was cut by 5 bases, the J end by 1 base, with 14 bases between. Germline-derived CDR1 and CDR2 are SGHTA and FQGNSA. The length of the CDR3 is 15 residues. This chain's CDR3 is CASSPHATVNYGYTF. CDR3 DNA: TGTGCCAGCAGCCCCCATGCGACAGTTAACTATGGCTACACCTTC.

This clone was detected once. V gene TRBV29-1 combines with J gene TRBJ2-2, with 13 bases fitting TRBD2. The ends lost 1 base at V and 4 bases at J; junction bases unmatched: 3. The CDR3 is made up of 16 amino acids. Germline V gives CDR1 SQVTM, CDR2 ANQGSEA. This CDR3 is CSVEGTSGSFTGELFF. CDR3 nucleotide sequence: TGCAGCGTTGAAGGGACTAGCGGGAGTTTCACCGGGGAGCTGTTTTTT.

This sequence joins TRBV5-6 and TRBJ1-4, with TRBD1 matching 11 bases. J lost 6 bases, V lost 5 bases, and 6 bases had no gene match. This CDR3 is 15 amino acids long. Germline lookup yields CDR1 SGHDT and CDR2 YYEEEE. This chain's CDR3 is CASSLGQGAYEKLFF. The CDR3 DNA follows: TGTGCCAGCAGTCTTGGACAGGGGGCTTATGAAAAACTGTTTTTT.

The chain is built from TRBV28 and TRBJ2-1, with D uncertain. The V gene's germline CDR1 is MDHEN and CDR2 SYDVKM. CDR3 size: 13 residues. V was cut by 6 bases and J by 8 bases, with 14 bases left in between. The DNA of the CDR3 is TGTGCCAGCAGCACATTGCTAGGTTATGAGCAGTTCTTC. Translation gives CASSTLLGYEQFF.

Worth noting for this clone: This sample includes further DNA sequences coding for the same CDR3. The chain carries TRBV4-1 and TRBJ2-2; TRBD1 is a possible D gene (6 bases). This CDR3 has 15 residues. V lost 0 bases to trimming and J lost 3 bases, with 8 bases between them. The germline gives CDR1 MGHRA, CDR2 YSYEKL. The CDR3 sequence is CASSQEGTYTGELFF. The CDR3 DNA sequence: TGCGCCAGCAGCCAAGAGGGGACATACACCGGGGAGCTGTTTTTT.